What follows is one T cell receptor (beta chain) and its context. These data belong to a study of T cell responses to AZD1222 COVID-19 vaccine. The method was immunoSEQ multiplex PCR; TCRdb's version includes in-frame clones alone and lacks a portion of them. This sample has just over 150,000 clones; over 80% occur once, and the top ten carry approximately 9%. This clonotype originated in an adult who received the AZD1222 COVID-19 vaccine. The sequences come from peripheral blood, collected 28 days after the second AZD1222 dose.

The CDR3 coding sequence is TGTGCCAGCAGTTTGTCCGGGGAGCTGTTTTTT. This translates into CASSLSGELFF. The rearrangement links TRBV12-3 or TRBV12-4 to TRBJ2-2; D remains unclear. V lost 3 bases to trimming and J lost 6 bases, with 2 bases between them. The CDR3 is made up of 11 amino acids.